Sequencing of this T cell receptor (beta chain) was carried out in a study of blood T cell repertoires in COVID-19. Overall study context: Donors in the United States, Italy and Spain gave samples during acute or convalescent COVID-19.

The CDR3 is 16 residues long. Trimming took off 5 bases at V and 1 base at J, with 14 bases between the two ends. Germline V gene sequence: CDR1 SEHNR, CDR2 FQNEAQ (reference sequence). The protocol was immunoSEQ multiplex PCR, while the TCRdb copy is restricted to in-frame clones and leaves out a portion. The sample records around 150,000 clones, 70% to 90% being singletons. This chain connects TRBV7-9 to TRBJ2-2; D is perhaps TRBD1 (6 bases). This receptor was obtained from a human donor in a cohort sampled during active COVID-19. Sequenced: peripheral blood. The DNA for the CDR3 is TGTGCCAGCAGCCCAGGTGGGGGACAGAACACCGGGGAGCTGTTTTTT. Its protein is CASSPGGGQNTGELFF.